This T cell receptor beta chain emerged from a study of cytomegalovirus exposure and HLA in healthy donors. Findings of the study overall: CMV antigen specificity of a few CMV-associated chains was confirmed in vitro. A list of roughly 160 TCR beta chains associated with cytomegalovirus was given. In most subjects, TCR beta sequences reportedly gave accurate predictions of HLA-A and HLA-B alleles.

It was with 60 Vbeta and 13 Jbeta primers that the PCR ran. Methods used by the authors: Tens of millions of unique TCR beta chains, roughly 10 million shared, were counted in a later analysis. The method was immunoSEQ multiplex PCR; TCRdb's version includes in-frame clones alone and lacks a portion of them. V and J calls and clone size are copied from that table; D and trimming were computed from the DNA. The sample has about 220,000 clones, around 76% seen once. Points on this clone: Its antigen is unknown.

The CDR3 sequence is 16 residues long. CDR1 is SGHNT, CDR2 YYREEE, per germline (reference sequence). Trimming left V 3 bases short and J 1 base short, with 15 bases between. Sample: PBMCs. The gene calls are TRBV5-4 and TRBJ2-3, with D perhaps TRBD2 (6 bases). The source of this sequence is a man in his late teens or twenties in good health and CMV-seronegative. The CDR3 sequence is CASSSGPGVGTDTQYF. The CDR3 DNA is TGTGCCAGCAGCTCTGGACCGGGAGTGGGCACAGATACGCAGTATTTT.